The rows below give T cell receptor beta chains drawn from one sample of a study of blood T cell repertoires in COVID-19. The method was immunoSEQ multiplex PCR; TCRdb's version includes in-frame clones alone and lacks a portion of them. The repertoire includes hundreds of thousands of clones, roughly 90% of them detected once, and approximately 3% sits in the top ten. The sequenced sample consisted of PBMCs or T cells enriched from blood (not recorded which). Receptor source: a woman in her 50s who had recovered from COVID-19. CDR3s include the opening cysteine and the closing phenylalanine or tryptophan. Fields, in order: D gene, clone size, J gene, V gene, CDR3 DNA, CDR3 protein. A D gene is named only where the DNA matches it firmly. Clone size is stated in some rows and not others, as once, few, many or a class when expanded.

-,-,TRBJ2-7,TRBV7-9,TGTGCCAGCAGCTTATTATACGAGCAGTACTTC,CASSLLYEQYF
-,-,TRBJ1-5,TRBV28,TGTGCCAGCAGTTTTGTATCAGGGATACAGCCCCAGCATTTT,CASSFVSGIQPQHF
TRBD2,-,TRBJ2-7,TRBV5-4,TGTGCCAGCAGCTCTCGGGGCCGACTAGCCAACGAGCAGTACTTC,CASSSRGRLANEQYF
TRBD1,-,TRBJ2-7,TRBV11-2,TGTGCCAGCAGTTTAGGACAGGGAATAGTCTACGAGCAGTACTTC,CASSLGQGIVYEQYF
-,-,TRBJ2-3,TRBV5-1,TGCGCCAGCAGCTTGGGGACAGTCGGCCCCGTCGTTCAGTATTTT,CASSLGTVGPVVQYF
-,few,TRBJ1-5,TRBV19,TGTGCCAGTAGTATTAGGACACTAAATAGCAATCAGCCCCAGCATTTT,CASSIRTLNSNQPQHF
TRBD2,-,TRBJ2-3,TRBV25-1,TGTGCCAGCAGTGAATATACGGGACTAGCGAACGCAGATACGCAGTATTTT,CASSEYTGLANADTQYF
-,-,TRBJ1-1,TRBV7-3,TGTGCCAGCAGCTTAGAGGCAGGGGAAGCTTTCTTT,CASSLEAGEAFF
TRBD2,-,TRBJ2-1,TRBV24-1,TGTGCCACCAGTGATCCGGGACTAGGTTACAATGAGCAGTTCTTC,CATSDPGLGYNEQFF
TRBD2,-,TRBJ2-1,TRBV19,TGTGCCAGTAGTATCTGGACTAGCCGTTACAATGAGCAGTTCTTC,CASSIWTSRYNEQFF
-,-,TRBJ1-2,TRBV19,TGTGCCAGTCACACGACAGGTACTAACTATGGCTACACCTTC,CASHTTGTNYGYTF
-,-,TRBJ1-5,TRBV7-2,TGTGCCAGCACCGAACTCGGGGGGCCGAGCAATCAGCCCCAGCATTTT,CASTELGGPSNQPQHF
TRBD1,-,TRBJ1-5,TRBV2,TGTGCCAGCAGTGAGGGTCGACAGGGGAAGCCCATTCAGCCCCAGCATTTT,CASSEGRQGKPIQPQHF
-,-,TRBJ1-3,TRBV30,TGTGCCTGGACCCAAAGGAGGAGCTCTGGAAACACCATATATTTT,CAWTQRRSSGNTIYF
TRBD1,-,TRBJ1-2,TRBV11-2,TGTGCCAGCAGCAGAGACGACAGGGCCTCTGGCTACACCTTC,CASSRDDRASGYTF
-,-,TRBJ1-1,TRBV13,TGTGCCAGCGCGGGGCGGCGGTTTAACACTGAAGCTTTCTTT,CASAGRRFNTEAFF
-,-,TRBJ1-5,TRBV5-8,TGTGCCGGCGCCCCCAACCGAGTCGGGGTTCAGCCCCAGCATTTT,CAGAPNRVGVQPQHF
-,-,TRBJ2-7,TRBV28,TGTGCCAGCAGTCCCATCCCCCCAACCTACGAGCAGTACTTC,CASSPIPPTYEQYF
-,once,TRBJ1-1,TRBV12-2,TGTGCAAGTCGCCCTAAAGACACTGAAGCTTTCTTT,CASRPKDTEAFF
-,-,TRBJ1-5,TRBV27,TGTGCCAGCAGTTTATGGCGACCCCGGGGTCAGCCCCAGCATTTT,CASSLWRPRGQPQHF
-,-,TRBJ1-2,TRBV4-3,TGCGCCAGCAGCCAAGATGTAGCAGGACTAAACTATGGCTACACCTTC,CASSQDVAGLNYGYTF
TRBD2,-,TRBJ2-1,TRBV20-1,TGCAGTGCTAGTAGGGGACTAGCCCTAGTAAATGAGCAGTTCTTC,CSASRGLALVNEQFF
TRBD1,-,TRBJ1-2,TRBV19,TGTGCCAGTAGTATTGGACAGGGAGGCTATGGCTACACCTTC,CASSIGQGGYGYTF
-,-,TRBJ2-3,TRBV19,TGTGCCAGTAGTATTGGTGGGAGGACAGGTACGCAGTATTTT,CASSIGGRTGTQYF
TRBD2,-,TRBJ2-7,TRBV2,TGTGCCAGCCAAAGGGAGGGCGGAAGGTCGGAGCAGTACTTC,CASQREGGRSEQYF
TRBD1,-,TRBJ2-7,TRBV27,TGTGCCAGCAGTTTACTCGGACAGGGTCGCGAGCAGTACTTC,CASSLLGQGREQYF
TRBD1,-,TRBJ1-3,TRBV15,TGTGCCACCAGCAGAGGTCCTGCAGGGGGGCGCGCTGGAAACACCATATATTTT,CATSRGPAGGRAGNTIYF
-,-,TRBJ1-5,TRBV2,TGTGCCAGCAGAGGGGAGGTGAATCAGCCCCAGCATTTT,CASRGEVNQPQHF
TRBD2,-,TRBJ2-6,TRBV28,TGTGCCAGCAGTTTGAGGGGGCGACTAGCGGGATCTGGGGCCAACGTCCTGACTTTC,CASSLRGRLAGSGANVLTF
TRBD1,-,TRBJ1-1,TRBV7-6,TGTGCCAGCAACCCGACAGGGCTCAACACTGAAGCTTTCTTT,CASNPTGLNTEAFF
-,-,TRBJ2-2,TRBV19,TGTGCCAGTAGTACCCAAACCGGGGAGCTGTTTTTT,CASSTQTGELFF
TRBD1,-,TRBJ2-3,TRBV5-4,TGTGCCAGCAGTTTAAGACAGGGGCAAGGAGATACGCAGTATTTT,CASSLRQGQGDTQYF
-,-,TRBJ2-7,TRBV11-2,TGTGCCAGCAGCTCCGGACAAAAAGGCTACGAGCAGTACTTC,CASSSGQKGYEQYF
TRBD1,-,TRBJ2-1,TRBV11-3,TGTGCCAGCAGCCCTCGGACAGGGTACAATGAGCAGTTCTTC,CASSPRTGYNEQFF
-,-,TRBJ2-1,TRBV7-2,TGTGCCAGCAGCCTGCGATCCCTTAATGAGCAGTTCTTC,CASSLRSLNEQFF
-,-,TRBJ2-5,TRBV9,TGTGCCAGCAGCGTAGAGCGGCTCGGGACCCAGTACTTC,CASSVERLGTQYF
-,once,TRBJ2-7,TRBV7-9,TGTGCCAGCAGCTCGGAGCGGCACTCCTACGAGCAGTACTTC,CASSSERHSYEQYF
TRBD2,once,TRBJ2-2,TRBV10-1,TGCGCCAGCAGTGAGGGGCGGGAGATCAACAACGGGGAGCTGTTTTTT,CASSEGREINNGELFF
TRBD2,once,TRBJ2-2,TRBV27,TGTGCCAGCAGCCTCCTTTTGACTAGCGCAGAACCCACCGGGGAGCTGTTTTTT,CASSLLLTSAEPTGELFF
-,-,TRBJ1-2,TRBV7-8,TGTGCCAGCAGCGGAGTATTTTATGGCTACACCTTC,CASSGVFYGYTF
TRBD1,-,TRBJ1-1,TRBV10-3,TGTGCCATCAGCCGACAGGGTAGCACTGAAGCTTTCTTT,CAISRQGSTEAFF
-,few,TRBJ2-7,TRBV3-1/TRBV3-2,TGTGCCAGCAGCCAGTACTACGAGCAGTACTTC,CASSQYYEQYF
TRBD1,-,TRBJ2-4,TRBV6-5,TGTGCCAGCAGACAGACAGGGGGTAGAGACATTCAGTACTTC,CASRQTGGRDIQYF
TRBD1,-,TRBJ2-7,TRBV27,TGTGCCAGCAGCCAAAAGGTGGGACAGGGACGTTGGGAGCAGTACTTC,CASSQKVGQGRWEQYF
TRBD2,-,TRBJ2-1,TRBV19,TGTGCCAGTAGTATATGGGGCGGGAGTAGGAGCAATGAGCAGTTCTTC,CASSIWGGSRSNEQFF
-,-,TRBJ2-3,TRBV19,TGTGCCAGTAGTACTCTACGACAAAGCACAGATACGCAGTATTTT,CASSTLRQSTDTQYF
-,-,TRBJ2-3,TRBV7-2,TGTGCCAGCAGCCCCGTTGTCAGTCCGGGTCATACGCAGTATTTT,CASSPVVSPGHTQYF
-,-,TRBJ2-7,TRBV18,TGTGCCAGCTCACGGAGCCCCGGGGACGAGCAGTACTTC,CASSRSPGDEQYF
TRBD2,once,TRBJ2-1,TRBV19,TGTGCCAGTAGTATTTTAGCGGGAGGGAAAAATGAGCAGTTCTTC,CASSILAGGKNEQFF
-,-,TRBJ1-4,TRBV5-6,TGTGCCAGCAGCCTTGGAATCGGGGGGGCCGCAACTAATGAAAAACTGTTTTTT,CASSLGIGGAATNEKLFF
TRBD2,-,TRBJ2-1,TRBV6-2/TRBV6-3,TGTGCCAGCAGTTACGGGTCTAGCGGGAACAATGAGCAGTTCTTC,CASSYGSSGNNEQFF
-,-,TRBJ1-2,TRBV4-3,TGCGCCAGCAGCCAAGAAGCGGGTCGCAGAATCAACTATGGCTACACCTTC,CASSQEAGRRINYGYTF
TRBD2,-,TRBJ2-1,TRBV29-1,TGCAGCGTTGATTCCCTAGCGGGAAGTTACAATGAGCAGTTCTTC,CSVDSLAGSYNEQFF
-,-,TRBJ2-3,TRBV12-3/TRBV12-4,TGTGCCAGCAGTCCGTCTACAGCAGATACGCAGTATTTT,CASSPSTADTQYF
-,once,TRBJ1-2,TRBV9,TGTGCCAGCACCCGGACAGATACTAACTATGGCTACACCTTC,CASTRTDTNYGYTF
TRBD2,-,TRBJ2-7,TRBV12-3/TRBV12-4,TGTGCCAGCAGCGGACTAGGGGCCTACGAGCAGTACTTC,CASSGLGAYEQYF